This T cell receptor beta chain originates from a study of graft-versus-host responses after intestinal transplantation. General study results and limits: An association linked early post-transplant HvG declines with peak circulating GvH clone levels.

As regards this clone: Its antigen is unidentified.

V trimming: 6 bases; J trimming: 5 bases; junction bases outside the gene matches: 9. The CDR3 loop spans 14 amino acids. Germline-derived CDR1 and CDR2 are PRHDT and FYEKMQ (reference sequence). Clones were sequenced by immunoSEQ multiplex PCR, and TCRdb holds only the in-frame ones, with some missing. Of 90,000 to 95,000 clones listed, about 93% are singletons. The source of this sequence is a human donor who received an intestinal transplant. V is TRBV13 and J is TRBJ2-7; 8 bases line up with TRBD2. The sample here was unstimulated CD8+ T cells sorted from spleen or lymph node cells, taken before intestinal transplant. For the CDR3, the DNA is TGTGCCAGCAGTTCGGGACTAGGGAAGAACGAGCAGTACTTC. It is translated as CASSSGLGKNEQYF. The complete variable domain, with remaining parts taken from reference TRBV13 and TRBJ2-7, reads AAGVIQSPRHLIKEKRETATLKCYPIPRHDTVYWYQQGPGQDPQFLISFYEKMQSDKGSIPDRFSAQQFSDYHSELNMSSLELGDSALYFCASSSGLGKNEQYFGPGTRLTVT.